A selection of T cell receptor beta chains follows, all from one sample in a study of blood T cell repertoires in COVID-19. Using immunoSEQ multiplex PCR, the repertoire was profiled, and TCRdb retains in-frame clones only, with some absent. The sample holds tens of thousands of clones, approximately 90% seen once. The sample consisted of peripheral blood. The receptors were gathered from a human donor in a cohort sampled during active COVID-19. CDR3s leave out the opening cysteine and the closing phenylalanine or tryptophan. Fields, in order: V gene, CDR3 length, CDR3 protein.

TRBV5-1 | 15 | ASSLAGSTGGSYEQY
TRBV9 | 15 | ASSVGVAVSSYNEQF
TRBV4-3 | 14 | ASSLGGAGTQETQY
TRBV4-1 | 14 | ASSGSFGDRVNEQF
TRBV6-1 | 12 | ASSEAMARTEAF
TRBV6-6 | 14 | ASSYEAGGGTDTQY
TRBV6-6 | 16 | ASSPWVGLDPSTDTQY
TRBV6-5 | 13 | ASSIAGGGTDTQY
TRBV5-6 | 11 | ASSARTSGKQY
TRBV2 | 12 | ASRPMTGNQPQH
TRBV9 | 12 | ASSVDLFGTEAF
TRBV15 | 13 | ATSRGTGNRNTIY
TRBV5-6 | 12 | ASSLPDRGAEAF
TRBV7-2 | 11 | ASSLIRVGELF
TRBV7-9 | 16 | ASSLGWAGQVNQETQY
TRBV27 | 14 | ASSKMVGEGNEKLF
TRBV11-2 | 15 | ASSPLPVRGARNTQY
TRBV6-5 | 11 | ASSTQETGELF
TRBV19 | 11 | ASSGRGIQPQH
TRBV30 | 12 | AWSSGRGDSPLH